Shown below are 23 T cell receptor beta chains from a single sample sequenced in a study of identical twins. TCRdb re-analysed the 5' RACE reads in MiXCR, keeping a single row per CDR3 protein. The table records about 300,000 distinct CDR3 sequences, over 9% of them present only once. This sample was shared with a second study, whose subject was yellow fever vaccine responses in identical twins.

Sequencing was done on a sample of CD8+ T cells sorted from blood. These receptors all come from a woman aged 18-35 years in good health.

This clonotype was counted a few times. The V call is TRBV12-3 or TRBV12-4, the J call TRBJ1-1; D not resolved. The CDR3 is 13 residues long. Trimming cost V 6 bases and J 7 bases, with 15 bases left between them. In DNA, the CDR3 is TGTGCCAGCAGCGCCGCTCCCAGAAATGAAGCTTTCTTT. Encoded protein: CASSAAPRNEAFF.

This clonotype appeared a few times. CDR3 residues: CASSSAGLAAYNEQFF. CDR3 bases: TGCGCCAGCAGTTCTGCTGGCCTAGCGGCTTACAATGAGCAGTTCTTC. The chain recombines TRBV4-1 with TRBJ2-1; 7 bases agree with TRBD2. Germline trimming cut 6 bases from V and 4 bases from J; bases unmatched to any gene: 12. CDR1 is MGHRA and CDR2 is YSYEKL in the germline V gene. There are 16 residues in the CDR3.

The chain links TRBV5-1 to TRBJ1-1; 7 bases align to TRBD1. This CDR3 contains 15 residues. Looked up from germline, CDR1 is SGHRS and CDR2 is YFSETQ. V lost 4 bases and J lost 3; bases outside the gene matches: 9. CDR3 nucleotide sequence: TGCGCCAGCAGCGCCGACAGGGCGGCTGACACTGAAGCTTTCTTT. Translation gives CASSADRAADTEAFF.

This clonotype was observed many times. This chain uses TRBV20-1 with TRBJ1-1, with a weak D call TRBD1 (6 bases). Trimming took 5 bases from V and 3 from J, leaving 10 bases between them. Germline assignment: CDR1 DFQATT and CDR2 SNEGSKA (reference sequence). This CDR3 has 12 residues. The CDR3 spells CSAGRGDTEAFF. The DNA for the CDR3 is TGCAGTGCTGGGAGGGGGGACACTGAAGCTTTCTTT.

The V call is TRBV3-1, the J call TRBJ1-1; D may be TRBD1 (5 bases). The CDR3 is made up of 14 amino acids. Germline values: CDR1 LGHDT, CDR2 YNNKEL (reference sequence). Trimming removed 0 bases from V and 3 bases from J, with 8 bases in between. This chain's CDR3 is CASSQDVGDTEAFF. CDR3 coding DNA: TGTGCCAGCAGCCAAGATGTGGGGGACACTGAAGCTTTCTTT.

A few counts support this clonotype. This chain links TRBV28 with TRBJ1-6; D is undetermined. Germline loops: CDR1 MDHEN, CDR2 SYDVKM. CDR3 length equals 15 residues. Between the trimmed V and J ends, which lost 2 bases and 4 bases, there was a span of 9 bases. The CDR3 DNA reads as TGTGCCAGCAGTTTACACGCACAGTATAATTCACCCCTCCACTTT. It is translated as CASSLHAQYNSPLHF.

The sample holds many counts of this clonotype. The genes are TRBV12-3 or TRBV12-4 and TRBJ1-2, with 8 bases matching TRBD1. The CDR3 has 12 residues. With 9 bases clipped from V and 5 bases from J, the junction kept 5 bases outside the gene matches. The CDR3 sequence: CASGQGAYGYTF. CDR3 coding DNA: TGTGCCAGTGGGCAGGGGGCGTATGGCTACACCTTC.

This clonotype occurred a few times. The DNA of the CDR3 is TGTGCCAGCAGTTACTATAGGACAGGGGGCCTGAACAATGAGCAGTTCTTC. Its translation is CASSYYRTGGLNNEQFF. The chain links TRBV6-5 to TRBJ2-1; 11 bases agree with TRBD1. V dropped 1 base and J dropped 5; count of bases not matched to a gene: 7. CDR3 length: 17 amino acids. The germline gives CDR1 MNHEY, CDR2 SVGAGI.

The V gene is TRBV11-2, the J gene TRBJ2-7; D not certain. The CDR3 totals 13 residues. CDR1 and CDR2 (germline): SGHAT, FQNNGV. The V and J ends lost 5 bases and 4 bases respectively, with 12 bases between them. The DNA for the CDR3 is TGTGCCAGCAGCCCCGGTTCTTTATACGAGCAGTACGTC. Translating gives CASSPGSLYEQYV.

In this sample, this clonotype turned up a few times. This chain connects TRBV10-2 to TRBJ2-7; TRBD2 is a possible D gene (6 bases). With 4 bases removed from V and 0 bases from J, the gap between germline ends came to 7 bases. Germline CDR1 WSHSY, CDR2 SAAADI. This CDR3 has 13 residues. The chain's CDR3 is CASSVGSSYEQYV. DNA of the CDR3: TGCGCCAGCAGTGTCGGGAGCTCCTACGAGCAGTACGTC.

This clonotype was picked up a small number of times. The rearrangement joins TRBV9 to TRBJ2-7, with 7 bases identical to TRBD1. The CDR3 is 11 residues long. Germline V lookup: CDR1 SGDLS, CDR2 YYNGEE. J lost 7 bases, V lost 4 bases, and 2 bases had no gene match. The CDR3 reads CASSQGEEQYF. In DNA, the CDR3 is TGTGCCAGCAGCCAGGGGGAGGAGCAGTACTTC.

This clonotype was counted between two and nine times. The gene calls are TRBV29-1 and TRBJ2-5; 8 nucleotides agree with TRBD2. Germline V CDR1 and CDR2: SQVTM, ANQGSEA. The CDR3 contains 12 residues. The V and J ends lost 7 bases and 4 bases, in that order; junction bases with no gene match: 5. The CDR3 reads CSAPAGVETQYF. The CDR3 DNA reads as TGCAGCGCCCCAGCGGGGGTAGAGACCCAGTACTTC. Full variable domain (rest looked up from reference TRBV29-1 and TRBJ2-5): SAVISQKPSRDICQRGTSLTIQCQVDSQVTMMFWYRQQPGQSLTLIATANQGSEATYESGFVIDKFPISRPNLTFSTLTVSNMSPEDSSIYLCSAPAGVETQYFGPGTRLLVL.

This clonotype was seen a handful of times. CDR3 sequence reads: CSAPRQEESSPLHF. The CDR3, as DNA: TGCAGTGCTCCTCGACAGGAGGAAAGTTCACCCCTCCACTTT. The gene calls are TRBV20-1 and TRBJ1-6, with D perhaps matching TRBD1 (6 bases). The germline gives CDR1 DFQATT, CDR2 SNEGSKA (reference sequence). V lost 5 bases and J 9 bases, leaving 17 bases between the germline ends. The CDR3 totals 14 residues.

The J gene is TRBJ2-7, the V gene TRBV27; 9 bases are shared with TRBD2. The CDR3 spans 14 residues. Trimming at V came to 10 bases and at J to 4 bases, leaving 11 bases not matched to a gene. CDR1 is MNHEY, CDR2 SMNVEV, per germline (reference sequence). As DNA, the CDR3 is TGTGCCACCAAAATAGCGGGAGAAGGGTACGAGCAGTACTTC. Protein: CATKIAGEGYEQYF.

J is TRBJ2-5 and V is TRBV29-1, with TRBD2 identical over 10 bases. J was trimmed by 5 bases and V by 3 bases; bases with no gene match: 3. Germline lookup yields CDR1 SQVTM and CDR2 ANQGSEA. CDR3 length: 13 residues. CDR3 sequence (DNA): TGCAGCGTTGAGTCGGGACTAGCGGAGACCCAGTACTTC. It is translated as CSVESGLAETQYF.

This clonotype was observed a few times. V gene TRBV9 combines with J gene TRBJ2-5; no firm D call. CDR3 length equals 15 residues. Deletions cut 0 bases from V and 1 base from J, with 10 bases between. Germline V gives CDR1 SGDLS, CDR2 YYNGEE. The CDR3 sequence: CASSVGRYPQETQYF. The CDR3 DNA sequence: TGTGCCAGCAGCGTAGGGCGTTACCCCCAAGAGACCCAGTACTTC.

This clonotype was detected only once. This CDR3 is CASSDARILGVSSYEQYV. CDR3 nucleotides: TGTGCCAGCAGTGATGCCCGCATTCTTGGGGTGTCCTCCTACGAGCAGTACGTC. This chain connects TRBV2 to TRBJ2-7; D remains ambiguous. Trimming cost V 3 bases and J 0 bases, with 21 bases left between them. The germline CDR1 and CDR2 sequences are SNHLY and FYNNEI. The CDR3 has 18 residues.

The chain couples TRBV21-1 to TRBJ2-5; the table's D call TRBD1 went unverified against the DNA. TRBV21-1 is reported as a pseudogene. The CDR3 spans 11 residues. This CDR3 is CASLPRETQYF. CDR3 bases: TGTGCCAGCCTACCCCGGGAGACCCAGTACTTC.

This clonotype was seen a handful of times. The CDR3, as DNA: TGTGCCAGCAGTTTACTGGCAGTTCCTGAAAACATTCAGTACTTC. Protein sequence: CASSLLAVPENIQYF. The chain joins TRBV12-3 or TRBV12-4 to TRBJ2-4; D ambiguous. This CDR3 is 15 amino acids long. Trimming stripped 2 bases from V and 5 bases from J, with 13 bases between.

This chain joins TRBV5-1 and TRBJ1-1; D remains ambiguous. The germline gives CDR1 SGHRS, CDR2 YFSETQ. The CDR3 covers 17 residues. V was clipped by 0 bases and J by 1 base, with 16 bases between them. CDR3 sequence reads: CASSLGIYSAPNTEAFF. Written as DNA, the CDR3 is TGCGCCAGCAGCTTGGGGATTTATAGCGCTCCGAACACTGAAGCTTTCTTT. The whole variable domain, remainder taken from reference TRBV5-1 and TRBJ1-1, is KAGVTQTPRYLIKTRGQQVTLSCSPISGHRSVSWYQQTPGQGLQFLFEYFSETQRNKGNFPGRFSGRQFSNSRSEMNVSTLELGDSALYLCASSLGIYSAPNTEAFFGQGTRLTVV.

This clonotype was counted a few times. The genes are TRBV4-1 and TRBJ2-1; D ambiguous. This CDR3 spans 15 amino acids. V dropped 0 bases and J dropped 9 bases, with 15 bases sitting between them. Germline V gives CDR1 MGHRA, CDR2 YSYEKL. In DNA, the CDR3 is TGCGCCAGCAGCCAAGAATGGGCCGGTCACGCTGAGCAGTTCTTC. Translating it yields CASSQEWAGHAEQFF.

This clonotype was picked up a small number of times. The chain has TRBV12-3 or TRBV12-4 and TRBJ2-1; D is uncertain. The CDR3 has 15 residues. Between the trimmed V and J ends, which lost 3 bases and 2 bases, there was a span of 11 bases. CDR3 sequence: CASSFGPTPYNEQFF. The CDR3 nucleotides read TGTGCCAGCAGTTTCGGACCAACCCCCTACAATGAGCAGTTCTTC.

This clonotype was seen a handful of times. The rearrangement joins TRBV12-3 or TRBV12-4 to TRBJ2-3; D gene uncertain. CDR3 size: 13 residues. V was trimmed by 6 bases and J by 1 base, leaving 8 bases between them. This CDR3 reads CASSHGGTDTQYF. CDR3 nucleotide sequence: TGTGCCAGCAGCCATGGAGGCACAGATACGCAGTATTTT.